The sequence of this TCR beta chain was determined in a study of CD4 T cells in relation to SARS-CoV-2 and coronaviruses. Profiled with immunoSEQ multiplex PCR; TCRdb holds only in-frame clones, not every one. The data show about 24,000 clones, roughly 80% seen once. Trimming at V came to 4 bases and at J to 9 bases, leaving 12 bases not matched to a gene. Looked up from germline, CDR1 is ENHRY and CDR2 is SYGVKD. CDR3 length: 15 residues. Unexposed donor CD4+ T cells date from 2011-2018, before the COVID-19 pandemic. CD4+ T cells were isolated from the cells after 10 days of culture. PBMCs were plated at two million per well in IL-2-containing medium. Note on this clone: As yet, its antigen is unknown.

The chain links TRBV10-3 to TRBJ1-5, with TRBD1 matching 7 bases. Sequenced material: CD4+ T cells from PBMCs, cultured in vitro. This receptor was identified in a human donor in good health. The CDR3 nucleotides are TGTGCCATCAGTGGGGACAGAGACAAAGCGGGGCCCCAGCATTTT. Translating it yields CAISGDRDKAGPQHF.